The rows below give T cell receptor beta chains drawn from one sample of a study of T cell responses to AZD1222 COVID-19 vaccine. The repertoire was sequenced with immunoSEQ multiplex PCR; TCRdb's copy has only in-frame clones and lacks some. Among around 130,000 clones listed, more than 85% were seen once. Source: peripheral blood, taken 28 days after the second AZD1222 dose. The receptors shown here come from an adult who received the AZD1222 COVID-19 vaccine. Both conserved end residues are part of each CDR3. D genes are given only for firm matches.

CDR3nt: TGTGCCATCAGTGACTCGACCGTTACTGGAAACACCATATATTTT; CDR3aa: CAISDSTVTGNTIYF; d_gene: -; v_gene: TRBV10-3; j_gene: TRBJ1-3
CDR3nt: TGCGCCAGCAGCTTCTCCCTTTGGGAAAAACTGTTTTTT; CDR3aa: CASSFSLWEKLFF; d_gene: -; v_gene: TRBV4-1; j_gene: TRBJ1-4
CDR3nt: TGTGCCAGCAGCATCAGGGCGGCGCCGACGGGGGCTTTCTTT; CDR3aa: CASSIRAAPTGAFF; d_gene: -; v_gene: TRBV9; j_gene: TRBJ1-1
CDR3nt: TGTGCCAGCAGCGGACTTAGGGGAACATCCATGAACACTGAAGCTTTCTTT; CDR3aa: CASSGLRGTSMNTEAFF; d_gene: -; v_gene: TRBV7-9; j_gene: TRBJ1-1
CDR3nt: TGTGCCAGCAGCTTGGCCGCGGGACTAGCGGGAACAGATACGCAGTATTTT; CDR3aa: CASSLAAGLAGTDTQYF; d_gene: TRBD2; v_gene: TRBV5-5; j_gene: TRBJ2-3
CDR3nt: TGTGCCATCAGTGAGCCGAACACTGAAGCTTTCTTT; CDR3aa: CAISEPNTEAFF; d_gene: -; v_gene: TRBV10-3; j_gene: TRBJ1-1
CDR3nt: TGTGCCAGCAGTGCCAGGCCGGGACAGGGGTCCTCTGGGGCCAACGTCCTGACTTTC; CDR3aa: CASSARPGQGSSGANVLTF; d_gene: TRBD1; v_gene: TRBV6-2/TRBV6-3; j_gene: TRBJ2-6
CDR3nt: TGTGCCAGCAGCCCACGGACAGGGAGCTCCTATAATTCACCCCTCCACTTT; CDR3aa: CASSPRTGSSYNSPLHF; d_gene: TRBD1; v_gene: TRBV11-2; j_gene: TRBJ1-6
CDR3nt: TGTGCCAGCAGTTTACCCAACAGGGCTAACTATGGCTACACCTTC; CDR3aa: CASSLPNRANYGYTF; d_gene: -; v_gene: TRBV28; j_gene: TRBJ1-2
CDR3nt: TGTGCCAGCAGCCTGACAGAGGGGTACGACAATGAGCAGTTCTTC; CDR3aa: CASSLTEGYDNEQFF; d_gene: -; v_gene: TRBV4-2; j_gene: TRBJ2-1
CDR3nt: TGCGCCAGCAGCCCAAGTCACCGTAATCAGCCCCAGCATTTT; CDR3aa: CASSPSHRNQPQHF; d_gene: -; v_gene: TRBV4-3; j_gene: TRBJ1-5
CDR3nt: TGTGCCAGCAGTCCCCTGAGGGTCGACACTGAAGCTTTCTTT; CDR3aa: CASSPLRVDTEAFF; d_gene: -; v_gene: TRBV25-1; j_gene: TRBJ1-1
CDR3nt: TGTGCCAGCTCACCGGGACTAGCGGGAGGTCACTACACAGATACGCAGTATTTT; CDR3aa: CASSPGLAGGHYTDTQYF; d_gene: TRBD2; v_gene: TRBV18; j_gene: TRBJ2-3
CDR3nt: TGCAGTGCTAGTGCGGGACAGACTCTCACCGGGGAGCTGTTTTTT; CDR3aa: CSASAGQTLTGELFF; d_gene: -; v_gene: TRBV20-1; j_gene: TRBJ2-2
CDR3nt: TGTGCTAGCAGTCGACTAGCGGGGGACTACAATGAGCAGTTCTTC; CDR3aa: CASSRLAGDYNEQFF; d_gene: TRBD2; v_gene: TRBV7-7; j_gene: TRBJ2-1